A single sample gave rise to the 5 T cell receptor beta chains below, sequenced in a study of blood T cell repertoires in COVID-19. The data were produced by immunoSEQ multiplex PCR, yet TCRdb's version contains in-frame clones alone and is incomplete. Among 150,000 to 160,000 clones listed, under 90% were seen once. Sequencing was done on a sample of peripheral blood. The receptor source for this set is a man aged 55 to 70 with acute or convalescent COVID-19.

This chain links TRBV19 with TRBJ2-1; no clear D gene. This CDR3 is built from 12 residues. Looked up from germline, CDR1 is LNHDA and CDR2 is SQIVND (reference sequence). Trimming took off 3 bases at V and 9 bases at J, with 9 bases between the two ends. CDR3 sequence (DNA): TGTGCCAGTAGTATTCGTCCCGGTGAGCAGTTCTTC. Amino acids: CASSIRPGEQFF.

CDR3 amino acids: CASTPGGGVVDTQYF. CDR3 DNA sequence: TGTGCCAGCACCCCCGGCGGGGGGGTTGTAGATACGCAGTATTTT. The chain recombines TRBV5-4 with TRBJ2-3; 9 bases map to TRBD2. CDR3 size: 15 residues. CDR1 and CDR2 (germline): SGHNT, YYREEE (reference sequence). The V segment lost 6 bases and the J segment 5 bases; nucleotides outside the gene matches: 10.

This rearrangement joins TRBV10-3 to TRBJ2-5; TRBD2 matches 9 bases. After removal of 4 bases from V and 4 bases from J, the junction contained 10 bases not matched to a gene. The CDR3 totals 16 residues. The germline CDR1 and CDR2 sequences are ENHRY and SYGVKD. The CDR3: CAISGGGGGRGETQYF. The CDR3 bases are TGTGCCATCAGTGGAGGCGGGGGGGGCCGAGGAGAGACCCAGTACTTC.

This chain connects TRBV28 to TRBJ1-1; D is possibly TRBD1 (6 bases). CDR1 and CDR2 from the germline V gene are MDHEN and SYDVKM. The CDR3 covers 14 residues. V lost 7 bases and J 4 bases, leaving 16 bases between the germline ends. CDR3 protein: CASTRGGRATEAFF. For the CDR3, the DNA is TGTGCCAGCACCCGGGGGGGCAGGGCCACTGAAGCTTTCTTT.

This clone was seen more than once but under ten times. The V call is TRBV27, the J call TRBJ2-7, with 12 positions matching TRBD2. The CDR3 is 16 residues long. CDR1 and CDR2 (germline): MNHEY, SMNVEV (reference sequence). V lost 7 bases, J lost 5 bases, and 12 bases stayed unmatched. This CDR3 reads CASKSSTSGRINEQYF. The DNA of the CDR3 is TGTGCCAGCAAATCCTCGACTAGCGGGAGAATAAACGAGCAGTACTTC.